Below are 29 T cell receptor beta chains sequenced from a single sample in a study of T cells in narcolepsy. Method: immunoSEQ multiplex PCR; TCRdb's copy keeps in-frame clones and lacks some. The sample shows tens of thousands of clones, approximately 80% of them seen only once. Input material: CD45RA- memory CD4+ T cells from PBMCs. The receptors stem from a human donor with narcolepsy.

The CDR3 protein is CASRAGTGGGYGYTF. The CDR3 coding sequence is TGTGCCAGCAGGGCCGGGACAGGGGGCGGGTATGGCTACACCTTC. The chain couples TRBV6-1 to TRBJ1-2, with 12 bases identical to TRBD1. The CDR3 consists of 15 residues. CDR1 and CDR2 from the germline V gene are MNHNS and SASEGT. Trimming took 6 bases from V and 5 from J; bases not matched to a gene: 7.

The chain has TRBV5-1 and TRBJ1-1, with D perhaps matching TRBD1 (6 bases). Trimming stripped 2 bases from V and 1 base from J, with 9 bases between. There are 14 residues in the CDR3. Per the germline V gene, CDR1 is SGHRS and CDR2 is YFSETQ. DNA for the CDR3: TGCGCCAGCAGCTTTGCAGGGGAGAACACTGAAGCTTTCTTT. Its protein is CASSFAGENTEAFF.

V and J are TRBV5-1 and TRBJ1-2; the match to TRBD1 covers 8 bases. Germline CDR1 reads SGHRS; CDR2 reads YFSETQ. Unmatched junction bases numbered 10, after V lost 0 bases and J lost 6 bases. This CDR3 has 16 residues. This CDR3 reads CASSLGQGLGRNGYTF. CDR3 bases: TGCGCCAGCAGCTTGGGACAGGGGCTAGGTAGGAATGGCTACACCTTC.

The V gene is TRBV6-4, the J gene TRBJ2-3; no clear D. This CDR3 is 14 amino acids long. CDR1 is MRHNA and CDR2 is SNTAGT in the germline V gene. V was clipped by 3 bases and J by 2 bases, with 9 bases between them. CDR3 bases: TGTGCCAGCAGTGAATCGAGTCACACAGATACGCAGTATTTT. It yields the protein CASSESSHTDTQYF.

The chain carries TRBV10-1 and TRBJ1-1; D gene unclear. The germline V gene encodes CDR1 WNHNN and CDR2 SYGVQD (reference sequence). V lost 3 bases to trimming and J lost 5 bases, with 7 bases between them. This CDR3 region has 12 residues. The CDR3 DNA reads as TGCGCCAGCAGTGACCCGGAAACTGAAGCTTTCTTT. Its protein is CASSDPETEAFF.

The V call is TRBV7-2, the J call TRBJ2-1, with TRBD2 matching over 10 bases. This CDR3 is built from 16 residues. The V gene end was trimmed by 4 bases and the J gene end by 4 bases; junction bases not matched to a gene: 7. Germline-derived CDR1 and CDR2 are SGHTA and FQGNSA. Here the CDR3 reads CASSSSSGGAYNEQFF. In DNA form, the CDR3 reads TGTGCCAGCAGCTCCTCTAGCGGGGGCGCATACAATGAGCAGTTCTTC.

This chain joins TRBV19 and TRBJ2-6; D call uncertain. V lost 5 bases, J lost 0 bases, and 5 bases lay in between. Per the germline V gene, CDR1 is LNHDA and CDR2 is SQIVND (reference sequence). This CDR3 is built from 14 residues. CDR3 residues: CASSFFSGANVLTF. The CDR3 nucleotides read TGTGCCAGTAGTTTTTTCTCTGGGGCCAACGTCCTGACTTTC.

V usage is TRBV4-2 and J usage is TRBJ2-5, with 7 bases aligning to TRBD2. The J segment lost 6 bases and the V segment lost 1 base, leaving 8 bases of the junction unmatched. Germline CDR1 is LGHNA and CDR2 is YNFKEQ. The CDR3 has 15 amino acids. CDR3 sequence (DNA): TGTGCCAGCAGCCAAGGGGAAGGCGGGGGTAAGACCCAGTACTTC. Translating it yields CASSQGEGGGKTQYF.

The chain links TRBV6-5 to TRBJ1-1; D unresolved. Germline values: CDR1 MNHEY, CDR2 SVGAGI. V was clipped by 1 base and J by 7 bases, with 16 bases between them. The CDR3 loop spans 15 amino acids. The CDR3 nucleotides read TGTGCCAGCAGTTACTTTAAAGGAGGGTTGGGTGAAGCTTTCTTT. Translated, it gives CASSYFKGGLGEAFF.

This rearrangement joins TRBV29-1 to TRBJ1-1; 7 bases are shared with TRBD1. V shed 4 bases, J shed 9 bases, and the junction held 2 bases outside the gene matches. The CDR3 covers 10 residues. CDR1 is SQVTM, CDR2 ANQGSEA, per germline. The CDR3 is CSVGDRQAFF. The CDR3 nucleotides read TGCAGCGTTGGGGACAGACAAGCTTTCTTT. Supplemented by reference TRBV29-1 and TRBJ1-1, the full variable domain reads SAVISQKPSRDICQRGTSLTIQCQVDSQVTMMFWYRQQPGQSLTLIATANQGSEATYESGFVIDKFPISRPNLTFSTLTVSNMSPEDSSIYLCSVGDRQAFFGQGTRLTVV.

The chain has TRBV28 and TRBJ2-3, with TRBD2 matching 10 bases. The CDR3 runs 15 residues. V shed 7 bases and J 3 bases; nucleotides not matched to a gene: 7. Germline CDR1 MDHEN, CDR2 SYDVKM. The CDR3 spells CASKPSGSGTDTQYF. CDR3 sequence (DNA): TGTGCCAGCAAACCTAGCGGGAGCGGGACAGATACGCAGTATTTT.

J is TRBJ2-5 and V is TRBV7-6, with unresolved D. Between the trimmed V and J ends, which lost 5 bases and 3 bases, there was a span of 4 bases. This CDR3 has 11 amino acids. Germline CDR1 is SGHVS and CDR2 is FNYEAQ. In DNA form, the CDR3 reads TGTGCCAGCAGCCCTAAAGAGACCCAGTACTTC. Its protein is CASSPKETQYF.

The genes are TRBV5-1 and TRBJ1-1; TRBD1 matches at 7 bases. V was clipped by 4 bases and J by 0 bases; unmatched bases: 9. Germline CDR1 reads SGHRS; CDR2 reads YFSETQ. The CDR3 consists of 16 residues. The CDR3 protein is CASSPTGDLLNTEAFF. The CDR3 DNA reads TGCGCCAGCAGCCCCACAGGGGATTTGTTGAACACTGAAGCTTTCTTT. Full variable domain (rest looked up from reference TRBV5-1 and TRBJ1-1): KAGVTQTPRYLIKTRGQQVTLSCSPISGHRSVSWYQQTPGQGLQFLFEYFSETQRNKGNFPGRFSGRQFSNSRSEMNVSTLELGDSALYLCASSPTGDLLNTEAFFGQGTRLTVV.

This sequence joins TRBV15 and TRBJ2-7, with TRBD1 identical over 8 bases. The V segment lost 7 bases and the J segment 2 bases; nucleotides outside the gene matches: 4. The CDR3 consists of 13 residues. Germline loops: CDR1 LNHNV, CDR2 YYDKDF (reference sequence). DNA of the CDR3: TGTGCCACCAAGGGCAGGGGGCCCTACGAGCAGTACTTC. It translates to CATKGRGPYEQYF.

The chain recombines TRBV23-1 with TRBJ2-3; no definite D call. TRBV23-1 is labeled an ORF, and its function is uncertain. Trimming took off 7 bases at V and 0 bases at J, with 17 bases between the two ends. This CDR3 contains 16 residues. CDR3 loop: CASTSAPDGSTDTQYF. Written as DNA, the CDR3 is TGCGCCAGCACTTCAGCCCCGGACGGAAGCACAGATACGCAGTATTTT.

V and J are TRBV5-1 and TRBJ1-6; maybe TRBD1 (5 bases). The germline V gene has CDR1 SGHRS and CDR2 YFSETQ. Deletions cut 0 bases from V and 1 base from J, with 11 bases between. This CDR3 has 17 residues. The CDR3 loop is CASSLEQGWSYNSPLHF. CDR3 nucleotide sequence: TGCGCCAGCAGCTTGGAGCAGGGATGGTCCTATAATTCACCCCTCCACTTT.

The chain has TRBV6-4 and TRBJ2-2, with TRBD2 matching 10 bases. V lost 5 bases and J lost 6; bases outside the gene matches: 3. Germline CDR1 reads MRHNA; CDR2 reads SNTAGT. The CDR3 has 14 residues. The CDR3 DNA follows: TGTGCCAGCAGTCAACTAGCGGGGCCCGGGGAGCTGTTTTTT. It encodes CASSQLAGPGELFF.

The CDR3: CSVSRGGTEAFF. The DNA of the CDR3 is TGCAGCGTTTCCAGGGGCGGGACTGAAGCTTTCTTT. The rearrangement uses TRBV29-1 and TRBJ1-1; D perhaps matches TRBD1 (6 bases). This CDR3 has 12 residues. V lost 5 bases, J lost 5 bases, and 12 bases lay in between. Per germline, CDR1 SQVTM and CDR2 ANQGSEA. The whole variable domain, remainder taken from reference TRBV29-1 and TRBJ1-1, is SAVISQKPSRDICQRGTSLTIQCQVDSQVTMMFWYRQQPGQSLTLIATANQGSEATYESGFVIDKFPISRPNLTFSTLTVSNMSPEDSSIYLCSVSRGGTEAFFGQGTRLTVV.

The chain employs TRBV11-2 and TRBJ2-7; 12 bases map to TRBD1. This CDR3 is built from 15 residues. The V segment lost 5 bases and the J segment 4 bases; nucleotides outside the gene matches: 6. The germline gives CDR1 SGHAT, CDR2 FQNNGV. This CDR3 reads CASSRGTGGAYEQYF. The CDR3 DNA reads TGTGCCAGCAGCCGTGGGACAGGGGGCGCATACGAGCAGTACTTC.

The V call is TRBV7-9, the J call TRBJ2-7; perhaps TRBD2 as D (5 bases). Trimming left V 8 bases short and J 2 bases short, with 13 bases between. The CDR3 spans 13 residues. The germline CDR1 and CDR2 sequences are SEHNR and FQNEAQ (reference sequence). The CDR3 reads CASAPRGPYEQYF. CDR3 nucleotide sequence: TGTGCCAGCGCCCCCCGGGGTCCCTACGAGCAGTACTTC.

The chain combines TRBV19 with TRBJ1-3; unclear D gene. This CDR3 has 13 amino acids. CDR1 LNHDA and CDR2 SQIVND come from the germline V gene (reference sequence). V lost 8 bases to trimming and J lost 0 bases, with 8 bases between them. In DNA, the CDR3 is TGTGCCAGTGAAAGAGGCTCTGGAAACACCATATATTTT. Its translation is CASERGSGNTIYF.

V usage is TRBV5-4 and J usage is TRBJ2-1; D is possibly TRBD2 (6 bases). V lost 3 bases and J lost 6, with 13 bases in between. This CDR3 region has 14 residues. The germline V gene has CDR1 SGHNT and CDR2 YYREEE (reference sequence). In nucleotides, the CDR3 is TGTGCCAGCAGCTCTACCCGGGACTTCAATGAGCAGTTCTTC. Translated: CASSSTRDFNEQFF.

The chain couples TRBV13 to TRBJ1-4, with D unresolved. The CDR3 loop spans 17 amino acids. Germline assignment: CDR1 PRHDT and CDR2 FYEKMQ (reference sequence). Trimming pared 5 bases from V and 4 bases from J, leaving 20 bases between. In DNA, the CDR3 is TGTGCCAGCAGCCACAAATCCCTTTGGGCCCGTAATGAAAAACTGTTTTTT. Amino acids: CASSHKSLWARNEKLFF.

The genes are TRBV6-4 and TRBJ2-3; 9 bases agree with TRBD2. V trimming: 0 bases; J trimming: 5 bases; junction bases outside the gene matches: 6. The CDR3 consists of 16 residues. CDR1 is MRHNA and CDR2 is SNTAGT in the germline V gene. CDR3 sequence: CASSDSFSGRIDTQYF. The CDR3 DNA reads as TGTGCCAGCAGTGACTCGTTCAGCGGGAGGATAGATACGCAGTATTTT.

The chain recombines TRBV30 with TRBJ1-2, with 8 bases fitting TRBD1. The V segment lost 2 bases and the J segment 8 bases; nucleotides outside the gene matches: 7. The V gene's germline CDR1 is GTSNPN and CDR2 SVGIG (reference sequence). The length of the CDR3 is 13 residues. The CDR3 coding sequence is TGTGCCTGGAGTAAGCAGGGGGCAGGGGGCTACACCTTC. This gives the protein CAWSKQGAGGYTF.

This chain joins TRBV6-1 and TRBJ1-4; 7 bases line up with TRBD1. Germline loops: CDR1 MNHNS, CDR2 SASEGT. V gave up 7 bases and J gave up 5 bases; unmatched junction bases: 7. CDR3 length equals 14 residues. CDR3 sequence: CASTPGTVNEKLFF. The CDR3 DNA reads as TGTGCCAGCACCCCCGGGACAGTCAATGAAAAACTGTTTTTT.

The chain uses TRBV4-1 and TRBJ2-7; 12 positions match TRBD1. This CDR3 spans 20 amino acids. Looked up from germline, CDR1 is MGHRA and CDR2 is YSYEKL. Trimming at V came to 2 bases and at J to 7 bases, leaving 21 bases not matched to a gene. The CDR3 region is CASSQPLLGDRGPVRKEQYF. The CDR3 DNA sequence: TGCGCCAGCAGCCAACCCCTATTGGGGGACAGGGGGCCGGTAAGAAAGGAGCAGTACTTC.

This clone was seen only once. The chain uses TRBV6-6 and TRBJ1-5; D remains unclear. CDR3 length equals 13 residues. Trimming removed 2 bases from V and 6 bases from J, with 8 bases in between. From germline, CDR1 is MNHNY and CDR2 SVGAGI (reference sequence). The CDR3: CASSYDGLQPQHF. The CDR3 nucleotides read TGTGCCAGCAGTTACGACGGCCTTCAGCCCCAGCATTTT.

Only a few counts were recorded for this clone. V usage is TRBV5-8 and J usage is TRBJ2-7; 8 nucleotides agree with TRBD1. The V gene's germline CDR1 is SGHTS and CDR2 YDEGEE. V gave up 0 bases and J gave up 4 bases; unmatched junction bases: 3. The CDR3 covers 14 residues. The CDR3 nucleotides read TGTGCCAGCAGCTTGGGACAGGGGTTATACGAGCAGTACTTC. This translates into CASSLGQGLYEQYF. Full variable domain (rest looked up from reference TRBV5-8 and TRBJ2-7): EAGVTQSPTHLIKTRGQQATLRCSPISGHTSVYWYQQALGLGLQFLLWYDEGEERNRGNFPPRFSGRQFPNYSSELNVNALELEDSALYLCASSLGQGLYEQYFGPGTRLTVT.